The rows below give T cell receptor beta chains drawn from one sample of a study of T cell repertoires in cytomegalovirus infection. One entry per CDR3 protein results from TCRdb running MiXCR on the reads. This table holds some 200,000 distinct CDR3 sequences, 35% to 45% found once. Their antigens are not known. Sample: CD8+ T cells from cultured PBMCs, taken from culture after CMV antigen stimulation. These TCRs come from a human donor in good health (CMV status not recorded). Some clones in this sample may be carry-over from other donors' samples. The CDR3 runs from the conserved cysteine through the conserved F or W. A D gene is named only where the DNA matches it firmly. Some rows mark clone size as missing; the rest say once, few, many or name a class of expanded clone.

CDR3nt | CDR3aa | d_gene | j_gene | abundance | v_gene
TGCAGTGCTAGAGATGACCTAAACATGAACACTGAAGCTTTCTTT | CSARDDLNMNTEAFF | . | TRBJ1-1 | . | TRBV20-1
TGTGCCAGCAGCTTTCGTAGGGGCACCGGGGAGCTGTTTTTT | CASSFRRGTGELFF | . | TRBJ2-2 | . | TRBV7-6
TGTGCCAGCACCCAGGGTGGGACAGCCTACAATGAGCAGTTCTTC | CASTQGGTAYNEQFF | TRBD1 | TRBJ2-1 | . | TRBV7-6
TGTGCCAGCAGCTTTGGACTAGCGGGCCCCCTCGGAGAGACCCAGTACTTC | CASSFGLAGPLGETQYF | TRBD2 | TRBJ2-5 | . | TRBV7-9
TGTGCCAGCAAGAGCGGGAGTGGCGCGTACAATGAGCAGTTCTTC | CASKSGSGAYNEQFF | TRBD2 | TRBJ2-1 | . | TRBV7-2
TGTGCCAGCAGTTACGCCGGACCATTCAATCAGCCCCAGCATTTT | CASSYAGPFNQPQHF | . | TRBJ1-5 | few | TRBV6-6
TGTGCCAGCAGTTTATCTCCAGGGCCTTACGAGCAGTACTTC | CASSLSPGPYEQYF | . | TRBJ2-7 | . | TRBV27
TGTGCCAGCAGTTTCCCTAGCGGCTCCTACAATGAGCAGTTCTTC | CASSFPSGSYNEQFF | TRBD2 | TRBJ2-1 | few | TRBV27
TGTGCCAGCAGCTTAGAGTGGAGACCCGGGGAGCTGTTTTTT | CASSLEWRPGELFF | . | TRBJ2-2 | . | TRBV7-9
TGTGCCAGAAGCTTAAGCGGGAGTCCCATTAATGAGCAGTTCTTC | CARSLSGSPINEQFF | TRBD2 | TRBJ2-1 | . | TRBV7-2
TGTGCCAGCAGACTAGGACAGGGGGCTTACAATGAGCAGTTCTTC | CASRLGQGAYNEQFF | TRBD1 | TRBJ2-1 | . | TRBV6-5
TGTGCCAGCAGCTTGGGGCTAGCGCTTTACGAGCAGTACTTC | CASSLGLALYEQYF | . | TRBJ2-7 | few | TRBV5-6
TGTGCCAGTAGTCTAGCGTGGGGTGACCATGAGCAGTTCTTC | CASSLAWGDHEQFF | . | TRBJ2-1 | . | TRBV19
TGTGCCAGCAGCCCCCAACTTGGGCTCTCCCTGGACAATGAGCAGTTCTTC | CASSPQLGLSLDNEQFF | . | TRBJ2-1 | many | TRBV7-2
TGTGCCAGCAGCTTAGCGTGGACAGATACGCAGTATTTT | CASSLAWTDTQYF | . | TRBJ2-3 | few | TRBV7-6
TGTGCCAGCAGCTCCCTCCTTACCGCATCTGGAAACACCATATATTTT | CASSSLLTASGNTIYF | . | TRBJ1-3 | few | TRBV7-9
TGTGCCATCAGGTCCGGGACCTCCTCATTCGAGGGCTACACCTTC | CAIRSGTSSFEGYTF | . | TRBJ1-2 | . | TRBV10-3